This T cell receptor (beta chain) derives from a study of identical twins. With regard to this clonotype: Its antigen remains unidentified.

The CDR3 has 17 residues. CDR1 and CDR2 from the germline V gene are KGHDR and SFDVKD. The trim removed 2 bases at V and 6 bases at J, leaving 9 bases unmatched. A universal primer site was added by template switching, and unique molecular identifiers were carried by the cDNA. TCRdb used MiXCR to reprocess the 5' RACE reads, holding one entry per CDR3 protein. The sample has about 530,000 distinct CDR3 sequences; 13% to 15% are singletons. Points from the study as a whole: Among beta out-of-frame sequences, excess sharing between twins appeared weaker. Partial confounding of zero-insertion analyses by invariant MAIT and iNKT cells was possible. Model-predicted out-of-frame TCR alpha sharing fell below observed values in monozygotic twins.

These data also featured in a second study, about yellow fever vaccine responses in identical twins.

This clonotype originated in a woman aged 18-29 years in good health. The specimen was CD4+ T cells sorted from blood. This chain uses TRBV24-1 with TRBJ2-1; 10 bases align to TRBD2. CDR3 in DNA: TGTGCCACCAGTGATTCAAAACTAGCGGGAATGGTCAATGAGCAGTTCTTC. It translates to CATSDSKLAGMVNEQFF.